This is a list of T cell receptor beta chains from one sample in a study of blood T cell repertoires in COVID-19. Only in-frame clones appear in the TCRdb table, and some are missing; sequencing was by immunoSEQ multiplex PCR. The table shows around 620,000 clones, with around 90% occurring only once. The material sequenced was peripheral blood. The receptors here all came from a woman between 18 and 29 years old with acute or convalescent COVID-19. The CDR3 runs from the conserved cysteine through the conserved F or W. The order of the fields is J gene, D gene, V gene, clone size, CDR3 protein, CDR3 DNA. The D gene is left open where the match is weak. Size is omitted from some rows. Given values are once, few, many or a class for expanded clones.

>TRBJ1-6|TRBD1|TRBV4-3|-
CASSQDRLGQQASPLHF
TGCGCCAGCAGCCAAGATAGGCTGGGACAGCAAGCTTCACCCCTCCACTTT
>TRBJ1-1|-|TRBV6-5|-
CASTPGGTPNTEAFF
TGTGCCAGCACCCCTGGGGGGACGCCGAACACTGAAGCTTTCTTT
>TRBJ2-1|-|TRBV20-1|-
CSASWAREQFF
TGCAGTGCTAGCTGGGCCCGGGAGCAGTTCTTC
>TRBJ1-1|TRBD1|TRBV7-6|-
CASSSGQAEAFF
TGTGCCAGCAGCTCGGGACAGGCCGAAGCTTTCTTT
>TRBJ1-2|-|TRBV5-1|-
CASSLVGGANYGYTF
TGCGCCAGCAGCTTGGTTGGGGGCGCAAACTATGGCTACACCTTC
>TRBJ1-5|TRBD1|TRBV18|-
CASSPDRLSRGQPQHF
TGTGCCAGCTCTCCGGACAGGCTCTCCAGAGGTCAGCCCCAGCATTTT
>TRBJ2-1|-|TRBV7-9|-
CASTIKDLSVQFF
TGTGCCAGCACCATAAAAGATCTTTCAGTGCAGTTCTTC
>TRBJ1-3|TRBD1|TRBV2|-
CASSETGQGFSGNTIYF
TGTGCCAGCAGTGAAACAGGACAGGGATTCTCTGGAAACACCATATATTTT
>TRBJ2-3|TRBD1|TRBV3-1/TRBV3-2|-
CASSQDRGREGTDTQYF
TGTGCCAGCAGCCAAGACAGGGGGAGAGAGGGCACAGATACGCAGTATTTT
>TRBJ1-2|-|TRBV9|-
CASSGGGVTYGYTF
TGTGCCAGCAGCGGAGGGGGGGTTACCTATGGCTACACCTTC
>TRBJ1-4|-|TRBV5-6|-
CASSPGWWGDEKLFF
TGTGCCAGCAGCCCTGGTTGGTGGGGCGACGAAAAACTGTTTTTT
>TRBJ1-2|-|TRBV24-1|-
CATSDLDPRGGYTF
TGTGCCACCAGTGATTTGGACCCCAGGGGTGGCTACACCTTC
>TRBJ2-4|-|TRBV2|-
CASRTGGNAKNIQYF
TGTGCCTCCCGGACGGGGGGCAATGCCAAAAACATTCAGTACTTC
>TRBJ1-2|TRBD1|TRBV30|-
CAWSTGQGNGYTF
TGTGCCTGGAGTACCGGACAGGGGAATGGCTACACCTTC
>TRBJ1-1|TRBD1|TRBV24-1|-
CATSAGGAGGTEAFF
TGTGCCACCAGTGCCGGAGGAGCAGGGGGAACTGAAGCTTTCTTT
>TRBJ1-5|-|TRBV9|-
CASSASGDSNQPQHF
TGTGCCAGCAGCGCCTCAGGGGACAGCAATCAGCCCCAGCATTTT
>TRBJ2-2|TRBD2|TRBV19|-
CASSTSGGYAGELFF
TGTGCCAGTAGTACTAGCGGGGGATACGCCGGGGAGCTGTTTTTT
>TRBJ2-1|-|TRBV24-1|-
CATSDLGDEQFF
TGTGCCACCAGTGATTTAGGGGATGAGCAGTTCTTC
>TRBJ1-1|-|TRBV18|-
CASSPGRGSNTEAFF
TGTGCCAGCTCACCGGGCAGGGGATCGAACACTGAAGCTTTCTTT
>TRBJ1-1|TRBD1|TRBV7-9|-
CASSLGQGATEAFF
TGTGCCAGCAGCTTAGGTCAGGGGGCCACTGAAGCTTTCTTT
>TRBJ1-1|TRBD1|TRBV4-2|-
CASSQTTGIEAFF
TGTGCCAGCAGCCAAACGACAGGGATCGAAGCTTTCTTT
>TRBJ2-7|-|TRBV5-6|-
CASSSRHYEQYF
TGTGCCAGCAGCTCCAGACACTACGAGCAGTACTTC
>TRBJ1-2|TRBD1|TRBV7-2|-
CASSSPDRGDYGYTF
TGTGCCAGCAGCTCGCCCGACAGGGGGGACTATGGCTACACCTTC
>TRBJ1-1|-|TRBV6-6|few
CASRKNTGNTEAFF
TGTGCCAGCAGGAAAAATACGGGAAACACTGAAGCTTTCTTT
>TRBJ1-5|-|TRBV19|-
CASTHVGGQPQHF
TGTGCCAGTACCCATGTGGGGGGTCAGCCCCAGCATTTT
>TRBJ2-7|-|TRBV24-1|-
CATSEGREQYF
TGTGCCACCAGTGAGGGCCGGGAGCAGTACTTC
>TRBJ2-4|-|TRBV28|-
CASSLPRQTQYF
TGTGCCAGCAGTTTACCCAGACAGACTCAGTACTTC
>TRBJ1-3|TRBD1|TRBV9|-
CASSPTGADSGNTIYF
TGTGCCAGCAGCCCAACAGGGGCAGACTCTGGAAACACCATATATTTT
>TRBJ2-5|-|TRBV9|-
CASSVEPGQETQYF
TGTGCCAGCAGCGTAGAACCAGGACAAGAGACCCAGTACTTC
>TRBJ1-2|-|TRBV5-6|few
CASSSTLNPTAPYGYTF
TGTGCCAGCAGCTCAACTCTCAATCCCACCGCCCCATATGGCTACACCTTC
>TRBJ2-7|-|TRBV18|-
CASSPPLAATYEQYF
TGTGCCAGCTCACCACCCCTAGCTGCCACCTACGAGCAGTACTTC
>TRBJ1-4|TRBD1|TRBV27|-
CASRPRQGPNEKLFF
TGTGCCAGCAGACCCCGACAGGGCCCTAATGAAAAACTGTTTTTT
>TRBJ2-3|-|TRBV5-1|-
CASSSEGGFEYF
TGCGCCAGCAGCTCTGAGGGCGGGTTTGAGTATTTT
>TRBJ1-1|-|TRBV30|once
CAWSAVGPDMNTEAFF
TGTGCCTGGAGTGCAGTCGGTCCGGACATGAACACTGAAGCTTTCTTT
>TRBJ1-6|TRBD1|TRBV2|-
CASRISRDRVRSPLHF
TGTGCCAGCAGAATTTCCCGGGACAGGGTGCGTTCACCCCTCCACTTT
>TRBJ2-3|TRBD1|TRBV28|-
CASSIRDSSSDTQYF
TGTGCCAGCAGCATAAGGGACAGCTCATCAGATACGCAGTATTTT
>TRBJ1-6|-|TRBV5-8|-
CASSLVAVSNSPLHF
TGTGCCAGCAGCTTGGTGGCGGTTTCTAATTCACCCCTCCACTTT
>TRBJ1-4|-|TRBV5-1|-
CASSPTSGITNEKLFF
TGCGCCAGCAGCCCGACGTCGGGGATAACTAATGAAAAACTGTTTTTT
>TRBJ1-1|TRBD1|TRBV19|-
CASSPNDREVDEAFF
TGTGCCAGTAGTCCAAACGACAGGGAGGTTGATGAAGCTTTCTTT
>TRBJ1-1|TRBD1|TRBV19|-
CASTPTGRPSTEAFF
TGTGCCAGTACCCCGACAGGGAGGCCGAGCACTGAAGCTTTCTTT
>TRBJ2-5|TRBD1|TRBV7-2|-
CASSFWTGPQETQYF
TGTGCCAGCAGCTTCTGGACAGGACCCCAAGAGACCCAGTACTTC
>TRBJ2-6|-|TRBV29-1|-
CSVGSWDTHSGANVLTF
TGCAGCGTTGGCTCCTGGGACACCCACTCTGGGGCCAACGTCCTGACTTTC
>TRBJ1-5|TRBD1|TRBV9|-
CASSYGQGDQPQHF
TGTGCCAGCAGTTACGGGCAGGGGGACCAGCCCCAGCATTTT
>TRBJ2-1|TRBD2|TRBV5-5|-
CASSLGAREGSNEQFF
TGTGCCAGCAGCTTGGGGGCGAGGGAGGGATCGAATGAGCAGTTCTTC
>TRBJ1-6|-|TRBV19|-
CASSLSPGGSRNSPLHF
TGTGCCAGTAGTCTCTCTCCGGGAGGCAGCAGAAATTCACCCCTCCACTTT
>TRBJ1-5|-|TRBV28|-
CASRTLTGLYSNQPQHF
TGTGCCAGCAGAACATTGACAGGATTGTATAGCAATCAGCCCCAGCATTTT
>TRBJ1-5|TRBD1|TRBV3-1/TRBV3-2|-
CASSQEPFWTGASNQPQHF
TGTGCCAGCAGCCAAGAACCCTTTTGGACAGGAGCGAGCAATCAGCCCCAGCATTTT
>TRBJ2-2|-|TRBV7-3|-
CASSQQSGSITGELFF
TGTGCCAGCAGCCAGCAAAGTGGGAGTATTACGGGGGAGCTGTTTTTT
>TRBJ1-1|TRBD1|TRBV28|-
CASRDRGRKGNTEAFF
TGTGCCAGCAGGGACAGGGGGCGAAAGGGGAACACTGAAGCTTTCTTT
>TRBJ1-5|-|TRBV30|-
CAWSSGVGGNQPQHF
TGTGCCTGGAGCTCAGGGGTTGGAGGCAATCAGCCCCAGCATTTT
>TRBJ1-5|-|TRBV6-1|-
CASSEGKGKTDQPQHF
TGTGCCAGCAGTGAGGGGAAGGGGAAGACGGATCAGCCCCAGCATTTT
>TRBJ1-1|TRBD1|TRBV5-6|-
CASSSPRGRKRLDTEAFF
TGTGCCAGCAGCTCACCCAGGGGGCGGAAAAGGCTCGACACTGAAGCTTTCTTT
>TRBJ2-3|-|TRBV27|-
CASTSPTSTDTQYF
TGTGCCAGCACTTCTCCCACTAGCACAGATACGCAGTATTTT
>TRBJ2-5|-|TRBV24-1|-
CATSDPRETQYF
TGTGCCACCAGTGACCCCAGGGAGACCCAGTACTTC
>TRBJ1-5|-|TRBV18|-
CASSPERARNQPQHF
TGTGCCAGCTCACCAGAGAGGGCAAGGAATCAGCCCCAGCATTTT
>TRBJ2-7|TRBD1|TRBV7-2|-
CASSPLTGTEQYF
TGTGCCAGCAGCCCCCTGACAGGGACCGAGCAGTACTTC
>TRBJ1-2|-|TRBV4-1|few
CASSLAWEGDGYTF
TGCGCCAGCAGCCTCGCTTGGGAGGGGGATGGCTACACCTTC
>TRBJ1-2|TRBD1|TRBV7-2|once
CASSIYRGQGYTF
TGTGCCAGCAGCATCTACAGGGGTCAGGGCTACACCTTC
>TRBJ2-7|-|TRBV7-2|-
CASSPQDRAYEQYF
TGTGCCAGCAGCCCTCAGGACAGAGCCTACGAGCAGTACTTC
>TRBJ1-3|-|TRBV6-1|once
CASSEQSRGTGNTIYF
TGTGCCAGCAGTGAACAAAGTCGAGGAACTGGAAACACCATATATTTT